A single sample gave rise to the 8 T cell receptor beta chains below, sequenced in a study of T cell responses to AZD1222 COVID-19 vaccine. TCRdb's table, derived via immunoSEQ multiplex PCR, lists solely in-frame clones and lacks some. The data contain 90,000 to 150,000 clones, roughly 90% of them seen just once; the ten biggest clones take up less than 4.5%. Sequencing used peripheral blood, obtained on day 0 of AZD1222 vaccination. The source of these receptors is an adult in good health.

The V call is TRBV6-5, the J call TRBJ2-6; D gene unclear. This CDR3 comprises 14 residues. Looked up from germline, CDR1 is MNHEY and CDR2 is SVGAGI. V was trimmed by 5 bases and J by 4 bases, leaving 9 bases between them. In DNA, the CDR3 is TGTGCCAGCAGTCCTACGGGCGGGGCCAACGTCCTGACTTTC. Protein product: CASSPTGGANVLTF.

The chain recombines TRBV7-6 with TRBJ1-1; D ambiguous. CDR1 is SGHVS and CDR2 is FNYEAQ in the germline V gene. V was clipped by 5 bases and J by 0 bases, with 13 bases between them. The CDR3 consists of 15 residues. This CDR3 is CASSPPGRMNTEAFF. The CDR3 DNA follows: TGTGCCAGCAGCCCCCCAGGACGCATGAACACTGAAGCTTTCTTT.

This chain connects TRBV19 to TRBJ1-5, with D uncertain. Germline values: CDR1 LNHDA, CDR2 SQIVND (reference sequence). The CDR3 runs 17 residues. Trimming stripped 9 bases from V and 7 bases from J, with 28 bases between. This chain's CDR3 is CASQSQRRSPSGQPQHF. CDR3 bases: TGTGCCAGCCAGTCTCAAAGACGGTCCCCCAGCGGACAGCCCCAGCATTTT.

This rearrangement joins TRBV7-3 to TRBJ2-1; D call uncertain. The CDR3 covers 13 residues. The V and J ends lost 1 base and 6 bases respectively, with 7 bases between them. Germline loops: CDR1 SGHTA, CDR2 FQGTGA. CDR3 bases: TGTGCCAGCAGCTTAATGGGTGGCAATGAGCAGTTCTTC. This sequence encodes CASSLMGGNEQFF.

The chain recombines TRBV6-5 with TRBJ2-7, with D possibly being TRBD1 or TRBD2 (7 bases each). The CDR3 runs to 15 residues. V was pared by 6 bases and J by 4 bases, with 19 bases between. Germline lookup yields CDR1 MNHEY and CDR2 SVGAGI. The CDR3 DNA follows: TGTGCCAGCAGCCCCGTGCACAGGGGAGGGTACGAGCAGTACTTC. Amino acids: CASSPVHRGGYEQYF.

The J gene is TRBJ2-2, the V gene TRBV6-6, with no clear D. The CDR3 consists of 13 residues. The germline V and J ends were trimmed by 1 base and 4 bases, with 4 bases remaining between them. Germline CDR1 is MNHNY and CDR2 is SVGAGI (reference sequence). The CDR3 DNA sequence: TGTGCCAGCAGTTACTACAGCACCGGGGAGCTGTTTTTT. Amino acid sequence: CASSYYSTGELFF.

The chain couples TRBV5-1 to TRBJ2-1; 9 bases line up with TRBD2. CDR3 length: 20 residues. Trimming cost V 2 bases and J 5 bases; bases outside gene matches: 20. Germline-derived CDR1 and CDR2 are SGHRS and YFSETQ. CDR3 in amino acids: CASSFFPPAERRGGNNEQFF. The DNA of the CDR3 is TGCGCCAGCAGCTTTTTCCCTCCAGCCGAAAGGCGGGGGGGCAACAATGAGCAGTTCTTC.

This sequence joins TRBV24-1 and TRBJ2-2; 9 bases agree with TRBD1. Germline V gene sequence: CDR1 KGHDR, CDR2 SFDVKD. Trimming cost V 4 bases and J 4 bases; bases outside gene matches: 9. The CDR3 length is 17 residues. The chain's CDR3 is CATSDSWGQGVTGELFF. CDR3 sequence (DNA): TGTGCCACCAGTGACTCCTGGGGACAGGGTGTCACCGGGGAGCTGTTTTTT.